This TCR beta chain was sequenced during a study of neurological immune-mediated disorders. The study's findings and limits: No CDR3 amino acid sequences recurred among expanded clones across subjects, suggesting private repertoires in all groups.

The cDNA came from 5'RACE, which used 10-nucleotide random UMIs. TCRdb passed the 5' RACE reads through MiXCR, listing each CDR3 protein once. This sample has 55,000 to 70,000 distinct CDR3 sequences, with roughly 10% found just once. There are many counts of this clonotype. Its antigen is undetermined. Germline lookup yields CDR1 LGHDT and CDR2 YNNKEL (reference sequence). CDR3 length equals 16 residues. V lost 4 bases and J lost 5; bases outside the gene matches: 11. This sequence joins TRBV3-1 and TRBJ2-7; 10 bases are a match to TRBD2. The TCR was taken from a man aged 55-75 years in good health. Sequenced sample: PBMCs. The CDR3 loop is CASSPIFTSGAHEQYF. In DNA, the CDR3 is TGTGCCAGCAGCCCGATTTTTACTAGCGGGGCCCACGAGCAGTACTTC.